The 13 T cell receptor beta chains reported below all come from one sample, sequenced in a study of cytomegalovirus exposure and HLA in healthy donors. Vbeta (60) and Jbeta (13) primers were used in the PCR. Clones were read by immunoSEQ multiplex PCR, and TCRdb kept only the in-frame ones, dropping some. This table lists 200,000 to 250,000 clones. Sequences were obtained from PBMCs. Receptors originate from a girl aged 2 to 9 in good health and CMV-seropositive.

The CDR3 DNA follows: TGTGCCAGCAGCCACCCCCGCCGGGGGGACCCCTCCTTGGAGCGAGAGCAGTACTTC. It translates to CASSHPRRGDPSLEREQYF. V usage is TRBV7-9 and J usage is TRBJ2-7; 7 nucleotides match TRBD2. This CDR3 is built from 19 residues. Germline-derived CDR1 and CDR2 are SEHNR and FQNEAQ (reference sequence). V trimming: 5 bases; J trimming: 7 bases; junction bases outside the gene matches: 26.

DNA of the CDR3: TGCAGCGTCGGGACTAGCGGACGCACAGATACGCAGTATTTT. Translating it yields CSVGTSGRTDTQYF. The chain employs TRBV29-1 and TRBJ2-3; 11 bases line up with TRBD2. The CDR3 runs 14 residues. Germline V gene data show CDR1 as SQVTM and CDR2 as ANQGSEA. The V segment lost 6 bases and the J segment 1 base; nucleotides outside the gene matches: 3.

This chain uses TRBV7-9 with TRBJ2-3; 7 bases fit TRBD1. Germline V gives CDR1 SEHNR, CDR2 FQNEAQ (reference sequence). The CDR3 covers 13 residues. V gave up 6 bases and J gave up 5 bases; unmatched junction bases: 5. Here the CDR3 DNA reads TGTGCCAGCAGGGCATCAGGGGGAGATACGCAGTATTTT. Protein product: CASRASGGDTQYF. The full variable domain, rest sourced from reference TRBV7-9 and TRBJ2-3, is DTGVSQNPRHKITKRGQNVTFRCDPISEHNRLYWYRQTLGQGPEFLTYFQNEAQLEKSRLLSDRFSAERPKGSFSTLEIQRTEQGDSAMYLCASRASGGDTQYFGPGTRLTVL.

The rearrangement joins TRBV30 to TRBJ2-2; possible D gene TRBD2, 6 bases. The CDR3 runs to 15 residues. CDR1 is GTSNPN and CDR2 is SVGIG in the germline V gene (reference sequence). Deletions cut 3 bases from V and 7 bases from J, with 18 bases between. In DNA form, the CDR3 reads TGTGCCTGGAGAGCCGGGACTCGTCTAATCGGGGAGCTGTTTTTT. This encodes CAWRAGTRLIGELFF.

V is TRBV27 and J is TRBJ2-2; weak D call: TRBD1 (6 bases). The CDR3 sequence is 15 residues long. The germline V gene has CDR1 MNHEY and CDR2 SMNVEV (reference sequence). V was trimmed by 5 bases and J by 1 base, leaving 11 bases between them. CDR3 in amino acids: CASSIGQRNTGELFF. For the CDR3, the DNA is TGTGCCAGCAGTATCGGACAGAGGAACACCGGGGAGCTGTTTTTT.

The rearrangement links TRBV6-5 to TRBJ2-3; TRBD2 aligns across 7 bases. The CDR3 extends over 15 amino acids. Germline V gives CDR1 MNHEY, CDR2 SVGAGI. J was trimmed by 2 bases and V by 6 bases; bases with no gene match: 8. Written as DNA, the CDR3 is TGTGCCAGCAGACCCGGACTAGAAGTCACAGATACGCAGTATTTT. Translation: CASRPGLEVTDTQYF.

The rearrangement joins TRBV10-2 to TRBJ1-4, with 10 bases lining up with TRBD1. CDR3 size: 15 residues. The V and J ends lost 8 bases and 7 bases, in that order; junction bases with no gene match: 10. From germline, CDR1 is WSHSY and CDR2 SAAADI. The CDR3 sequence is CASRKTRDRGEKLFF. CDR3 bases: TGCGCCAGCCGAAAGACACGGGACAGGGGTGAAAAACTGTTTTTT.

The V gene is TRBV29-1, the J gene TRBJ1-1; weak D call: TRBD1 (5 bases). CDR3 length: 14 residues. V lost 4 bases to trimming and J lost 0 bases, with 12 bases between them. Germline values: CDR1 SQVTM, CDR2 ANQGSEA. The CDR3 nucleotides are TGCAGCGTTGTTACCGAACAGGTGAACACTGAAGCTTTCTTT. This sequence encodes CSVVTEQVNTEAFF.

The chain joins TRBV29-1 to TRBJ1-2; no clear D. Per the germline V gene, CDR1 is SQVTM and CDR2 is ANQGSEA. V was shortened by 4 bases and J by 0 bases, with 6 bases between the two germline ends. This CDR3 has 12 amino acids. CDR3 in DNA: TGCAGCGTTGTGGAGACTAACTATGGCTACACCTTC. This encodes CSVVETNYGYTF.

This chain connects TRBV5-4 to TRBJ2-3; TRBD2 matches 7 bases. After removal of 3 bases from V and 4 bases from J, the junction contained 8 bases not matched to a gene. The CDR3 totals 15 residues. CDR1 SGHNT and CDR2 YYREEE come from the germline V gene (reference sequence). CDR3 bases: TGTGCCAGCAGCTCAAAGGGGAGGGCTGCAGATACGCAGTATTTT. Its protein product is CASSSKGRAADTQYF.

The chain has TRBV15 and TRBJ2-1; 9 bases fit TRBD2. With 0 bases clipped from V and 7 bases from J, the junction kept 13 bases outside the gene matches. This CDR3 contains 18 residues. Germline V CDR1 and CDR2: LNHNV, YYDKDF (reference sequence). CDR3 coding DNA: TGTGCCACCAGCAGAGATCAGCGCGGGAGGGCCATTTTTAATGAGCAGTTCTTC. Encoded protein: CATSRDQRGRAIFNEQFF.

V gene TRBV28 combines with J gene TRBJ2-3; 11 bases are a match to TRBD1. J was trimmed by 0 bases and V by 5 bases; bases with no gene match: 7. From germline, CDR1 is MDHEN and CDR2 SYDVKM. This CDR3 is 17 amino acids long. Here the CDR3 reads CASSPYGQGASTDTQYF. CDR3 DNA sequence: TGTGCCAGCAGTCCTTATGGACAGGGGGCAAGCACAGATACGCAGTATTTT.

The rearrangement joins TRBV5-1 to TRBJ1-1, with TRBD1 matching 8 bases. With V trimmed by 4 bases and J by 1 base, 12 bases remained unmatched. This CDR3 is built from 17 residues. CDR1 SGHRS and CDR2 YFSETQ come from the germline V gene. The CDR3 DNA reads TGCGCCAGCAGCCCGGGACAGGTTAGAATAGAGAACACTGAAGCTTTCTTT. Encoded protein: CASSPGQVRIENTEAFF.